This T cell receptor (beta chain) was recorded in a study of response to subunit inactivated influenza vaccine. Using its own MiXCR run on the RT-PCR reads, TCRdb lists one record per CDR3 protein. The sample records 600,000 to 850,000 distinct CDR3 sequences, 13% to 15% being singletons. Germline CDR1 MNHEY, CDR2 SVGEGT. The CDR3 is made up of 17 amino acids. V dropped 6 bases and J dropped 2; count of bases not matched to a gene: 7. V is TRBV6-2 or TRBV6-3 and J is TRBJ2-1; 13 bases agree with TRBD2. The material was PBMCs from blood, obtained 14 days before vaccination. The sequence was obtained from a man aged 45-60 years who received an inactivated influenza vaccine. The CDR3 sequence: CASSGTSGKGTYNEQFF. CDR3 coding DNA: TGTGCCAGCAGCGGGACTAGCGGGAAGGGGACCTACAATGAGCAGTTCTTC.